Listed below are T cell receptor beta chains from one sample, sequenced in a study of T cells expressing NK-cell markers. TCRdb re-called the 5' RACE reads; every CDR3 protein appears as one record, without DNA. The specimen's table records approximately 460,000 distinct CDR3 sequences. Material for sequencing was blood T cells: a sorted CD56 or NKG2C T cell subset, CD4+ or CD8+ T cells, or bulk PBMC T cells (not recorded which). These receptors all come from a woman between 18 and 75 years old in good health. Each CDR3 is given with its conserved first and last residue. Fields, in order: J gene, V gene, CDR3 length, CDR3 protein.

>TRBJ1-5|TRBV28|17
CASSLRDRGRSNQPQHF
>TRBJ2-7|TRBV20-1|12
CSASKVSDEQYF
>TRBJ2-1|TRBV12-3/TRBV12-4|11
CASSFGNEQFF
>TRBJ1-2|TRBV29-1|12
CSVVQNNYGYTF
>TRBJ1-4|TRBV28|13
CASSPGFREKLFF
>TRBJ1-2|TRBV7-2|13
CASSWGQGYGYTF
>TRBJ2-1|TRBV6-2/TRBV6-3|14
CASSTHGSYNEQFF
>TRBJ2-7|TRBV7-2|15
CASSGHRTGGYEQYF
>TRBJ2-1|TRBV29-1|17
CSVVGGKTGSPYNEQFF
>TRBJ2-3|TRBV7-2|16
CASSLAIVQGGRTQYF
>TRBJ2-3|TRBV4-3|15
CASSHDEDSTDTQYF
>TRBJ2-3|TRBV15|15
CATSRTGEGTDTQYF
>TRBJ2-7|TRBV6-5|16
CASSYPTGTGVYEQYF